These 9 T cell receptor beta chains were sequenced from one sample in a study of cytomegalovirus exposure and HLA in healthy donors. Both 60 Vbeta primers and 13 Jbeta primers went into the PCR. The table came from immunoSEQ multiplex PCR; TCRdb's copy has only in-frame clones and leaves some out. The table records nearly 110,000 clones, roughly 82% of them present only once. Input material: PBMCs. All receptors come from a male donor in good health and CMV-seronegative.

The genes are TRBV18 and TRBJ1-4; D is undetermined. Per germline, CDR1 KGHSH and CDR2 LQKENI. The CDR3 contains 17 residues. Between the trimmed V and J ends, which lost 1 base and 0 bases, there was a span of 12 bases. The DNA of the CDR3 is TGTGCCAGCTCACCACGCGTGGGAGTTGCAACTAATGAAAAACTGTTTTTT. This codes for CASSPRVGVATNEKLFF.

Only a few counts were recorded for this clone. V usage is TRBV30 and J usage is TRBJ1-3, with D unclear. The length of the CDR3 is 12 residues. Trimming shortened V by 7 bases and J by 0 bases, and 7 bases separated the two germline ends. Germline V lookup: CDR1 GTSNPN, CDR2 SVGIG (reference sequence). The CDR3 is CASWSSGNTIYF. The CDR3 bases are TGTGCCTCCTGGAGCTCTGGAAACACCATATATTTT. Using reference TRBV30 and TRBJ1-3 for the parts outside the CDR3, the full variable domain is SQTIHQWPATLVQPVGSPLSLECTVEGTSNPNLYWYRQAAGRGLQLLFYSVGIGQISSEVPQNLSASRPQDRQFILSSKKLLLSDSGFYLCASWSSGNTIYFGEGSWLTVV.

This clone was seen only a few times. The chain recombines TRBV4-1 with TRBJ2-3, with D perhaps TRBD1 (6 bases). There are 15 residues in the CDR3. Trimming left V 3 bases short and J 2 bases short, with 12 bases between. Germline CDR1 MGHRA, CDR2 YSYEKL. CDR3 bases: TGCGCCAGCAGCCAGAGGACAGCCCCCACAGATACGCAGTATTTT. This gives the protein CASSQRTAPTDTQYF.

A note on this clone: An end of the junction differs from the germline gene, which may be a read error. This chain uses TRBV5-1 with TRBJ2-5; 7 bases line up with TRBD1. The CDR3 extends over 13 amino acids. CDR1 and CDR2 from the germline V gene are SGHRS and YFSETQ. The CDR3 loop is CASRLGQQETQYF. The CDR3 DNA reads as TGCGCCAGCAGATTGGGACAGCAAGAGACCCAGTACTTC. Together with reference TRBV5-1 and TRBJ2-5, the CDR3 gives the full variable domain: KAGVTQTPRYLIKTRGQQVTLSCSPISGHRSVSWYQQTPGQGLQFLFEYFSETQRNKGNFPGRFSGRQFSNSRSEMNVSTLELGDSALYLCASRLGQQETQYFGPGTRLLVL.

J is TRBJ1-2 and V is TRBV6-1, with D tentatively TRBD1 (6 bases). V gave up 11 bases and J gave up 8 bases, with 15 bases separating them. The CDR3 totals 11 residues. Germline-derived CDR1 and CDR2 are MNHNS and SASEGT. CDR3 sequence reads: CAGGGLGGYTF. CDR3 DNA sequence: TGTGCCGGGGGGGGGCTGGGAGGCTACACCTTC.

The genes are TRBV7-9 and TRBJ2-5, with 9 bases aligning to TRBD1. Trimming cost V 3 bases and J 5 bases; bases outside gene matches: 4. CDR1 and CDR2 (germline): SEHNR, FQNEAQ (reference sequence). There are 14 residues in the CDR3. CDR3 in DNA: TGTGCCAGCAGCTTGGGGACAGGGTTTGAGACCCAGTACTTC. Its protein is CASSLGTGFETQYF.

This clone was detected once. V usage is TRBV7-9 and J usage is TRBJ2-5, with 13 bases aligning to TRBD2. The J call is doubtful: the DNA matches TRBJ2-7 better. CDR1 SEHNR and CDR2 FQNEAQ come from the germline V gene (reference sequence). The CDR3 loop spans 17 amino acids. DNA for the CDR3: TGTGCCAGCAGCACGACTAGCGGGAGGATTCCTTCCTACGAGCAGTACTTC. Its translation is CASSTTSGRIPSYEQYF.

The CDR3 nucleotides are TGTGCCAGCAGCTTTTCTGACGAGCAGTACTTC. Its protein product is CASSFSDEQYF. The rearrangement links TRBV11-1 to TRBJ2-7; unclear D gene. The V gene's germline CDR1 is SGHAT and CDR2 FQDESV (reference sequence). CDR3 size: 11 residues. Deletions cut 3 bases from V and 5 bases from J, with 5 bases between.

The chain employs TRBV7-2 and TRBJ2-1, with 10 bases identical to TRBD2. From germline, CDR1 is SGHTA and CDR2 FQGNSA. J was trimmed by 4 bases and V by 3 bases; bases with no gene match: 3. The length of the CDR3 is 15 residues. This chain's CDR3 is CASSFTSGTYNEQFF. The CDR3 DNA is TGTGCCAGCAGCTTCACTAGCGGGACTTACAATGAGCAGTTCTTC.